The sequence of this T cell receptor (beta chain) was determined in a study of T cell responses to AZD1222 COVID-19 vaccine. Study as a whole: Pooling covered second doses at about 4 or about 12 weeks.

Study-level points and caveats: Donors were mostly white British, more females; clonal diversity possibly underestimated. Repertoire samples came only from after the peak T cell response. Seropositive AZD1222 recipients at baseline numbered only six or seven.

Produced via immunoSEQ multiplex PCR; TCRdb's table is partial and in-frame only. The sample shows some 90,000 clones, roughly nine tenths of them seen only once. Germline V CDR1 and CDR2: SGDLS, YYNGEE. Trimming took 3 bases from V and 5 from J, leaving 12 bases between them. This CDR3 has 14 residues. Points on this clone: Its antigen is still unknown.

The receptor was isolated from an adult in good health. The V gene is TRBV9, the J gene TRBJ1-5; no reliable D call. This specimen consisted of peripheral blood, obtained on day 0 of AZD1222 vaccination. The CDR3 sequence: CASSARIEYQPQHF. The CDR3 region has the DNA TGTGCCAGCAGCGCCCGAATTGAGTATCAGCCCCAGCATTTT.